This TCR beta chain appears in the sequencing data of a study of cytotoxic CD8 clonotypes in ibrutinib-treated CLL (dated by TCRdb to the early 2020s). Context from the whole study: The cohort had about a dozen relapsed/refractory and some 15 treatment-naive patients; some 17 were IGHV unmutated. Cryopreserved peripheral blood mononuclear cells were collected at three points: before therapy, at response, and at either sustained remission or disease progression. Partial responses were observed in 24 patients and complete responses in 2; after a median follow-up of around 68 months, remission was maintained in approximately 14 patients and progression was observed in about twelve. Every sample from remission and from progressive disease was obtained while the patients were still on ibrutinib. Of the approximately 87 people in the trial, approximately 24 had longitudinal samples available. Samples averaged 255,043 productive templates and 80,000 to 100,000 productive rearrangements. The response samples were drawn at a median of approximately 12 months into treatment, with a range of roughly 6 to 36 months. General study outcomes and caveats: At ibrutinib response clonality went up, during sustained remission it held steady, and at progression it dropped back toward baseline. Public clonotypes were found to be uncommon and were observed to contract or remain stable during treatment; the increase in clonality was shown to reflect expansion of private clonotypes at ibrutinib response. Baseline clonality exceeded that of age-matched healthy donors and correlated strongly with circulating CD8+ T-cell counts. Sampling times were not matched between patients in sustained remission and patients whose disease was progressing, and lymph node repertoires were not examined.

The germline V gene (reference sequence) supplies CDR1 MNHEY and CDR2 SMNVEV. The CDR3 runs 15 residues from the cysteine to the phenylalanine. The sequence is cut down to CDR3 DNA, 45 bases in frame from base 1. V is trimmed back by 7 bases and J by 0 bases, and the junction contains 5 bases that no gene match accounts for. A MiSeq instrument was used for deep resolution sequencing, which targeted depths ranging from 1 in 1 million up to 1 in 200,000 T cells, with coverage averaging 10x for each clonotype. TCR beta libraries were generated with the immunoSEQ hsTCRB Kit. Per the original workflow: The data were analyzed with ImmunoSEQ Analyzer and ImmunoSEQ Data Assistant, and V, D and J gene assignments followed IMGT definitions. Clonality, which ranges from 0 to 1, was calculated as one minus the normalized Shannon entropy of productive rearrangement frequencies. Only overrepresented clonotypes making up at least 0.05% of each patient's repertoire were included in the public clonotype analysis. Repertoires from thirteen age-matched healthy donors in immuneACCESS were used as clonality controls. Sourced from immuneACCESS, this table was stored by TCRdb with only in-frame sequences that have V and J called. A share of the clones is absent; for the studies checked, an unresolved V gene accounts for under half, and the remainder has no known explanation. V, J and clone size were drawn from that table, and D and trimming were deduced from the DNA. The sample table holds 330,000 or so clones, of which over 60% were seen once. The top ten hold approximately 6% of the sample.

This clone has only a few counts. Which antigen it targets is not known. No base quality values were provided; no much bigger clone lies one nucleotide off. For TCR beta library preparation, 1.5 to 2 micrograms of genomic DNA was extracted from cryopreserved PBMCs. High-throughput TCR beta sequencing was performed on longitudinal blood samples from CLL patients receiving ibrutinib monotherapy. The patients took part in an open-label, single-center phase 2 trial of ibrutinib monotherapy. The receptor chain draws on TRBV27 and TRBJ2-2, with 7 bases aligning to TRBD1. This clonotype was obtained from a human donor with chronic lymphocytic leukemia. Sequencing was performed on PBMCs, taken after 36 months of ibrutinib treatment. The CDR3 reads as follows: CASKFQGANTGELFF. The DNA sequence is given as TGTGCCAGCAAATTCCAGGGGGCGAACACCGGGGAGCTGTTTTTT.